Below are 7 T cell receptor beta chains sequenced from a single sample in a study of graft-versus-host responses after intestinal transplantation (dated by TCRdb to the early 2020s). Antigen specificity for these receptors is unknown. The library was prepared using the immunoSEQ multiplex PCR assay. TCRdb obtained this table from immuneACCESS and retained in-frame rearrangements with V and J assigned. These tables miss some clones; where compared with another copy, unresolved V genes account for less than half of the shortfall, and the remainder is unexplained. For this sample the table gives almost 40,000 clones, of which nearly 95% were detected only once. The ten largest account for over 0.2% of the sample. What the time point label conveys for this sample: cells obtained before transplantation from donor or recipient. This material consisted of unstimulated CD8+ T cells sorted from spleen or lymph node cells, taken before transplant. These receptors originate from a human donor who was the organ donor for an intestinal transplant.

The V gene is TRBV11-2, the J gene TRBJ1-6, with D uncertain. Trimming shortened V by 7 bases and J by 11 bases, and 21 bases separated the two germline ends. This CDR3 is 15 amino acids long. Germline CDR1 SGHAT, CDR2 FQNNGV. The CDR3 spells CASNHIRLLLAPLHF. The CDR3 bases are TGTGCCAGCAACCACATTCGGCTTTTGCTGGCACCCCTCCACTTT.

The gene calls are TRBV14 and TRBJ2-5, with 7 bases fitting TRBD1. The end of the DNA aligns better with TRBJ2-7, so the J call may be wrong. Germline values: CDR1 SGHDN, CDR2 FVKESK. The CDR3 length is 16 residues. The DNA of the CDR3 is TGTGCCAGCAGCCAAGATCTGACAGGGCCTATGGGCGAGCAGTACTTC. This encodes CASSQDLTGPMGEQYF.

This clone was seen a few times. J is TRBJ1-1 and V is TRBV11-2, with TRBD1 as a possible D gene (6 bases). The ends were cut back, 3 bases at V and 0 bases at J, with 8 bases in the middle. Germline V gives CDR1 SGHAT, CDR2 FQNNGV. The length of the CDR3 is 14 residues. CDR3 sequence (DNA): TGTGCCAGCAGCTTTGGGGGGCTGAACACTGAAGCTTTCTTT. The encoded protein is CASSFGGLNTEAFF.

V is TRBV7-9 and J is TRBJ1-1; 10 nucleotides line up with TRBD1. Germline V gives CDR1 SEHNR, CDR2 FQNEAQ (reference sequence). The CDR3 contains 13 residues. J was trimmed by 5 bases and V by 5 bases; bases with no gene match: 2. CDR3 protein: CASSKDRGTEAFF. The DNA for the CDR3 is TGTGCCAGCAGCAAGGACAGGGGGACTGAAGCTTTCTTT.

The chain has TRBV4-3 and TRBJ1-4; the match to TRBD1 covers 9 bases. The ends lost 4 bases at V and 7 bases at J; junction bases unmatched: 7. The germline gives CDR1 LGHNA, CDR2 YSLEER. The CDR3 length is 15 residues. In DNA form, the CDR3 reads TGCGCCAGCAGCCGAGAGGACAGGGGAGGTGAAAAACTGTTTTTT. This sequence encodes CASSREDRGGEKLFF.

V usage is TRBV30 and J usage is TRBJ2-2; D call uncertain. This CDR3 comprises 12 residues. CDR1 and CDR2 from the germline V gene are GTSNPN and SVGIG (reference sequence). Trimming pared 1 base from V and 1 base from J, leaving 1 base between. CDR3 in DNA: TGTGCCTGGAGTGAGAACACCGGGGAGCTGTTTTTT. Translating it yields CAWSENTGELFF.

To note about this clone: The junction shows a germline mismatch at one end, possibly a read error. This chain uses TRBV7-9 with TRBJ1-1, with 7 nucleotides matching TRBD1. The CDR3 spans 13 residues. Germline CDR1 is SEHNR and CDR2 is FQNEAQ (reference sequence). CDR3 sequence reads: CASSQDRNTEAFF. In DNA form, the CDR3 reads TGTGCCAGCAGCCAGGACAGGAACACCGAAGCTTTCTTT.